This TCR beta chain came from a study of regulatory T cells in long-lasting Graves disease. This clonotype occurred many times. Combining iRepertoire HTBI primers with Arm-PCR of CDR3 regions, the authors built TCR beta libraries. One entry per CDR3 protein results from TCRdb running MiXCR on the multiplex PCR reads. Counted here are 420,000 or so distinct CDR3 sequences, about a sixth occurring once; the ten biggest clones make up under 30%. Trimming took 7 bases from V and 4 from J, leaving 13 bases between them. The CDR3 has 13 residues. Time point meaning: newly diagnosed GD, antithyroid drugs for less than 3 months. Researchers made the TCR library from RNA that was extracted from PBMCs. Separately, the same data were catalogued under a study of T cells in Graves' hyperthyroidism and ophthalmopathy.

This specimen consisted of peripheral blood mononuclear cells (PBMCs), obtained at new diagnosis, from a patient treated with antithyroid drugs. The sequence was obtained from a woman aged 18-30 years with Graves disease. The chain couples TRBV12-3 or TRBV12-4 to TRBJ1-1; weak D call: TRBD1 (5 bases). The CDR3 sequence: CASNWGRVTEAFF. The CDR3 coding sequence is TGTGCCAGCAACTGGGGCAGGGTCACTGAAGCTTTCTTT.